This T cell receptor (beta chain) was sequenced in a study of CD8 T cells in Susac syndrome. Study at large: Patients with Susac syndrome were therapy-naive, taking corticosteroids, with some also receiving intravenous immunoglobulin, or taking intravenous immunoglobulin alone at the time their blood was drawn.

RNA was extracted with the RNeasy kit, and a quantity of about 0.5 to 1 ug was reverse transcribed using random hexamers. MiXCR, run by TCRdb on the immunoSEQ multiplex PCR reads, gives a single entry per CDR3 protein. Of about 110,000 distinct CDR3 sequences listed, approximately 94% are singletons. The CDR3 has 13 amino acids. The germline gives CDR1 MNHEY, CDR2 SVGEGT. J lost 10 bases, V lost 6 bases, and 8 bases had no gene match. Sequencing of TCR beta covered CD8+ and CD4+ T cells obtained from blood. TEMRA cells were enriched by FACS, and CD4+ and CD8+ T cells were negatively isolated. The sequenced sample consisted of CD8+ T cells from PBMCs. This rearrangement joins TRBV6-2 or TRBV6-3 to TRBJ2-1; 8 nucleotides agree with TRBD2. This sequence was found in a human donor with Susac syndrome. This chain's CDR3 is CASSLREGMEQFF. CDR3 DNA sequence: TGTGCCAGCAGCCTACGGGAGGGTATGGAGCAGTTCTTC.